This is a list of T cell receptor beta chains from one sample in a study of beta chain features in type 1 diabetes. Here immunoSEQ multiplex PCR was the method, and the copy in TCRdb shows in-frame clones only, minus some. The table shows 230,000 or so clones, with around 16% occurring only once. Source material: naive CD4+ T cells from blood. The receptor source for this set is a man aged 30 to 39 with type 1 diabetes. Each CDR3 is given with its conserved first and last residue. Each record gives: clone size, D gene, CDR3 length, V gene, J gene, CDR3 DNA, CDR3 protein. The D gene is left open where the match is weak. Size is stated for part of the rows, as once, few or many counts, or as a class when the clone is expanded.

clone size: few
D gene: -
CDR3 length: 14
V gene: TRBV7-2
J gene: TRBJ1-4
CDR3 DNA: TGTGCCAGCAGCGGCCGGGACAATAATGAAAAACTGTTTTTT
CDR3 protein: CASSGRDNNEKLFF

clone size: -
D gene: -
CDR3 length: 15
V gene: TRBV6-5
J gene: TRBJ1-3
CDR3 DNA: TGTGCCAGCAGTTACGCGGGGAATGCGGGAAACACCATATATTTT
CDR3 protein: CASSYAGNAGNTIYF

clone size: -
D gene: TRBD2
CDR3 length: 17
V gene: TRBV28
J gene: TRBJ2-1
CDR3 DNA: TGTGCCAGCAATATTCCCGGGACTAGCGGGACCTACAATGAGCAGTTCTTC
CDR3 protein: CASNIPGTSGTYNEQFF

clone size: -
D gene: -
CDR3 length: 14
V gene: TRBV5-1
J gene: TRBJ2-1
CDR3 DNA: TGCGCCAGCAGCTTGGGAGTCCCCGTCAATGAGCAGTTCTTC
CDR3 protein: CASSLGVPVNEQFF

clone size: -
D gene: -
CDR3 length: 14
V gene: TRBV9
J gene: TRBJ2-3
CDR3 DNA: TGTGCCAGCAGCGTTCTTACTAGCACAGATACGCAGTATTTT
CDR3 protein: CASSVLTSTDTQYF

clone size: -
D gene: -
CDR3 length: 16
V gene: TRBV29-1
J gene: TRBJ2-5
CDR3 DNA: TGCAGCGCCAGTCGGAGGGGCGTGCGTCAGGGGGAGACCCAGTACTTC
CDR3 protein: CSASRRGVRQGETQYF

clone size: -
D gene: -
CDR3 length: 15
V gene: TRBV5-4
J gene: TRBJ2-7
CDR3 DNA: TGTGCCAGCAGCTTGAGAGGCGGACTCCCCTACGAGCAGTACTTC
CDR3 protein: CASSLRGGLPYEQYF

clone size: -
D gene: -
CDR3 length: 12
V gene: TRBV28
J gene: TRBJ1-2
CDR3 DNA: TGTGCCAGCAGTTCAACAGGCTATGGCTACACCTTC
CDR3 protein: CASSSTGYGYTF

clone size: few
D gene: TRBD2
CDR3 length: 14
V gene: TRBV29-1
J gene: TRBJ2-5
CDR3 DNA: TGCAGCGTCTCCCACGGCGGGAGGGGAGAGACCCAGTACTTC
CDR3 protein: CSVSHGGRGETQYF

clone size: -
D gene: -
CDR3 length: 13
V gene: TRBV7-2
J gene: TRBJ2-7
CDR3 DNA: TGTGCCACACAACCCGGACGGCGCGGCGAGCAGTACTTC
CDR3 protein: CATQPGRRGEQYF

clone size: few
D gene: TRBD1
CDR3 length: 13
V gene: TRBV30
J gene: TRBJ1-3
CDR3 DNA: TGTGCCTGGACCTTGGACAGGGGAAACACCATATATTTT
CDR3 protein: CAWTLDRGNTIYF

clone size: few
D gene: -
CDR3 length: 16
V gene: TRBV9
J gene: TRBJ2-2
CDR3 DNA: TGTGCCAGCAGCGTAGCGGCTCCAGTGAACACCGGGGAGCTGTTTTTT
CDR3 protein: CASSVAAPVNTGELFF

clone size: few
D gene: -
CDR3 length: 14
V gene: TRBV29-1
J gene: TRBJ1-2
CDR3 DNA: TGCAGCGTTGACTCTGTCGGCAGGGAGGAGGGCTACACCTTC
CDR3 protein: CSVDSVGREEGYTF

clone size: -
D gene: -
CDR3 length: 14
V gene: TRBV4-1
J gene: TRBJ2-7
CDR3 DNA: TGCGCCAGCAGCCAAGATTCGGGTCTGTACGAGCAGTACTTC
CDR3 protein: CASSQDSGLYEQYF

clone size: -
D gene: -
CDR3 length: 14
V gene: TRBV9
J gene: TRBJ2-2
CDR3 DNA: TGTGCCAGCAGCGTAAGGGCAGGGTCCGGGGAGCTGTTTTTT
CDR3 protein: CASSVRAGSGELFF

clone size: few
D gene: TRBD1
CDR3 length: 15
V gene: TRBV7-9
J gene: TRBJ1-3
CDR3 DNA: TGTGCCAGCAGCTCAAGCCAGGGGGCTGGAAACACCATATATTTT
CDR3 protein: CASSSSQGAGNTIYF

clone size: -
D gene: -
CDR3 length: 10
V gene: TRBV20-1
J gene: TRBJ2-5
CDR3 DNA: TGCAGTGCCAGTCAAGAGACCCAGTACTTC
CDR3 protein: CSASQETQYF

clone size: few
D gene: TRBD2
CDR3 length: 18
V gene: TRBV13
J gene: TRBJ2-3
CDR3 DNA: TGTGCCAGCAGCCCTCGACTAGCGGGAGGGCCGGGCACAGATACGCAGTATTTT
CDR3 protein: CASSPRLAGGPGTDTQYF

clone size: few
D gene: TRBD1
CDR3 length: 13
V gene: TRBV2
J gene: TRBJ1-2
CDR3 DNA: TGTGCCAGCAAACGGACAGGGGCGAATGGCTACACCTTC
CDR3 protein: CASKRTGANGYTF

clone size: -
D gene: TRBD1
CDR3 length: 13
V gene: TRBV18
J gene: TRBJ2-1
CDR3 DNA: TGTGCCAGCTCCGAGGGACAGGGAAATGAGCAGTTCTTC
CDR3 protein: CASSEGQGNEQFF

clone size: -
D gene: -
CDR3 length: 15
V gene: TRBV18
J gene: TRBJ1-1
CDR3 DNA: TGTGCCAGCTCACCAACCCGGGTGATGAACACTGAAGCTTTCTTT
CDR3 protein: CASSPTRVMNTEAFF

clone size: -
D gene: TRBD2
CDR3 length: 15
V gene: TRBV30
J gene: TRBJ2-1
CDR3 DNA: TGTGCCTGGAGGGGGCTAGCGGGAGGCTACAATGAGCAGTTCTTC
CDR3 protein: CAWRGLAGGYNEQFF

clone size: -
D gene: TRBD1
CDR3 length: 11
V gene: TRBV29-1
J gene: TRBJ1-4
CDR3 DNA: TGCAGCGGAGGACAGGGGGAAAAACTGTTTTTT
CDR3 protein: CSGGQGEKLFF

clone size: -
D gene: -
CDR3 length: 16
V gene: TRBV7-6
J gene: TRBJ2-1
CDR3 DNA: TGTGCCAGCAGCGGCGGTAGCGGCAGGAACTACAATGAGCAGTTCTTC
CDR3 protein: CASSGGSGRNYNEQFF

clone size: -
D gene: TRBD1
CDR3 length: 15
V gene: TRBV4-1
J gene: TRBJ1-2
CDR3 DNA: TGCGCCAGCAGCCAAGATCGGGACAGGGGTGAGAGCTACACCTTC
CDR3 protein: CASSQDRDRGESYTF

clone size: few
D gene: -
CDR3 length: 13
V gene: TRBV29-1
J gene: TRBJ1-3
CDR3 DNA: TGCAGCGCCTGCGGACAGCTTGGAAACACCATATATTTT
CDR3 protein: CSACGQLGNTIYF